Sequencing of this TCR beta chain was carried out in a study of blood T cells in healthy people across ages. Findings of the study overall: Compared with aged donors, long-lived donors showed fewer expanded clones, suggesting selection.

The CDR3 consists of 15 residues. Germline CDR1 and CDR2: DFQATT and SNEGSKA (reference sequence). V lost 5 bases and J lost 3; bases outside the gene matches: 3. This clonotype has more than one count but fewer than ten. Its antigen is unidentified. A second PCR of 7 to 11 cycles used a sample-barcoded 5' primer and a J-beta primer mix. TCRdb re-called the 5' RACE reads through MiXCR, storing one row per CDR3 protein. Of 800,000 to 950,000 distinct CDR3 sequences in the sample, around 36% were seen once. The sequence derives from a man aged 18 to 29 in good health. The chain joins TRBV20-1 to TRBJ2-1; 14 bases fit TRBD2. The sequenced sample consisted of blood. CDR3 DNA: TGCAGTGCTTTGACTAGCGGGGGGGTCTACAATGAGCAGTTCTTC. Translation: CSALTSGGVYNEQFF.